The TCR beta chain under discussion was sequenced for a study of cytomegalovirus exposure and HLA in healthy donors. It was with 60 Vbeta and 13 Jbeta primers that the PCR ran. Profiling relied on immunoSEQ multiplex PCR, and the TCRdb table lists in-frame clones only, not all of them. The sample records 140,000 to 150,000 clones, over 60% being singletons. Per germline, CDR1 KGHSH and CDR2 LQKENI. CDR3 length equals 15 residues. V lost 2 bases, J lost 3 bases, and 4 bases stayed unmatched. The TCR was taken from a man in his forties in good health and CMV-seronegative. Sequenced input: PBMCs. V is TRBV18 and J is TRBJ2-3; 8 bases match TRBD2. The CDR3 DNA reads TGTGCCAGCTCACCAGGACTAGCTGGGACAGATACGCAGTATTTT. Amino acids: CASSPGLAGTDTQYF.